This T cell receptor (beta chain) originates from a study of technical replicates of blood from a few donors. Data came from immunoSEQ multiplex PCR; TCRdb stores just in-frame clones and leaves some out. The sample has over 90,000 clones, approximately 95% seen once. The CDR3 length is 16 residues. Germline CDR1 and CDR2: SEHNR and FQNEAQ (reference sequence). V lost 4 bases, J lost 4 bases, and 12 bases stayed unmatched. The genes are TRBV7-9 and TRBJ2-5, with 7 bases that match TRBD1. The material sequenced was T cells isolated from PBMCs. The receptor was isolated from a human donor in good health. CDR3 nucleotide sequence: TGTGCCAGCAGCTGGGCTGGGACAGTCAGTTCAGAGACCCAGTACTTC. Residues: CASSWAGTVSSETQYF.